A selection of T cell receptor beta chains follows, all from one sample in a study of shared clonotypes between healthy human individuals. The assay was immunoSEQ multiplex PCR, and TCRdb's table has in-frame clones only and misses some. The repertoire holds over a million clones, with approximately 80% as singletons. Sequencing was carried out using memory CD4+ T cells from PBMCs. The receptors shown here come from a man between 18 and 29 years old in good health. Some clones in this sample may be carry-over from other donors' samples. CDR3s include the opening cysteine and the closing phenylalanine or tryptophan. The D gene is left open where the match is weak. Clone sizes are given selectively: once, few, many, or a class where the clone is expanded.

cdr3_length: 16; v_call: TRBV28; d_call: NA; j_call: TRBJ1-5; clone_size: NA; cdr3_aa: CASSSVTGGSNQPQHF; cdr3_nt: TGTGCCAGCAGTTCCGTGACTGGGGGCAGCAATCAGCCCCAGCATTTT
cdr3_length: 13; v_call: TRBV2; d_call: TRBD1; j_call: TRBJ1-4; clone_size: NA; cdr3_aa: CASSRTGNEKLFF; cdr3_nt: TGTGCCAGCAGCCGGACAGGCAACGAAAAACTGTTTTTT
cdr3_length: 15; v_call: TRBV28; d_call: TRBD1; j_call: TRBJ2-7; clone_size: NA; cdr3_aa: CASSPRGTGLYEQYF; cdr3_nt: TGTGCCAGCAGTCCCCGCGGGACAGGGCTCTACGAGCAGTACTTC
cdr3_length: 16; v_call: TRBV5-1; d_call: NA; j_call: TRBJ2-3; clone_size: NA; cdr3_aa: CASSWGLNGGTDTQYF; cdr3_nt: TGCGCCAGCAGCTGGGGGCTTAATGGAGGCACAGATACGCAGTATTTT
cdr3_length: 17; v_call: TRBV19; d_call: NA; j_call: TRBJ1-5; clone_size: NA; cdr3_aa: CASSPVGGQVVNQPQHF; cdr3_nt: TGTGCCAGTAGCCCCGTGGGGGGGCAGGTCGTCAATCAGCCCCAGCATTTT
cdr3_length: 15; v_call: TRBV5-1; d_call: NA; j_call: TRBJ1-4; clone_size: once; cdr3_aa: CASSLGLGSDEKLFF; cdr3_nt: TGCGCCAGCAGCTTAGGTCTTGGATCGGATGAAAAACTGTTTTTT
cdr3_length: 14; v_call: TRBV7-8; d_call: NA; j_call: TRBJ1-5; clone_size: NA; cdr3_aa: CASSLDSGAQPQHF; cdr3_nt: TGTGCCAGCAGCTTAGATTCTGGTGCGCAGCCCCAGCATTTT
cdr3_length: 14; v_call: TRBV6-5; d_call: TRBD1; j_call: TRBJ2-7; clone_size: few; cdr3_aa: CASSYEGQGYEQYF; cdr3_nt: TGTGCCAGCAGTTACGAGGGACAGGGGTACGAGCAGTACTTC
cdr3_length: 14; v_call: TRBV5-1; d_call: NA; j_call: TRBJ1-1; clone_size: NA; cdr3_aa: CASSPGAPNTEAFF; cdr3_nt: TGCGCCAGCAGCCCCGGGGCACCGAACACTGAAGCTTTCTTT
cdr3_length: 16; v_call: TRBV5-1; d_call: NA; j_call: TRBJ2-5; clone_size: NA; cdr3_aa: CASSLGWQGGQETQYF; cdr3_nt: TGCGCCAGCAGCTTGGGTTGGCAGGGTGGCCAAGAGACCCAGTACTTC
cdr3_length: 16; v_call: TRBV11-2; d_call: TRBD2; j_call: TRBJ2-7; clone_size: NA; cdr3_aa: CASSTRTSGLVYEQYF; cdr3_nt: TGTGCCAGCAGCACCCGGACTAGCGGGTTAGTGTACGAGCAGTACTTC
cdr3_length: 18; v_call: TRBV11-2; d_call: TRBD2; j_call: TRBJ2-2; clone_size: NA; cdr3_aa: CASSQSGLAGVRTGELFF; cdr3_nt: TGTGCCAGCAGCCAATCTGGACTAGCGGGAGTTCGTACCGGGGAGCTGTTTTTT
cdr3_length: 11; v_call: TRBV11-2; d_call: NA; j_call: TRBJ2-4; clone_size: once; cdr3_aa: CASSSDRGQYF; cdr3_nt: TGTGCCAGCAGCTCCGACCGGGGCCAATACTTC
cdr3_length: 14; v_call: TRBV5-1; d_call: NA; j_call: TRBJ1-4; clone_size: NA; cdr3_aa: CASSLDPGGQKLFF; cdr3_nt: TGCGCCAGCAGTTTGGACCCCGGGGGGCAAAAACTGTTTTTT
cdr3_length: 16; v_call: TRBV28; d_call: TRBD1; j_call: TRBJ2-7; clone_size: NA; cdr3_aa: CASSPNDRGRGSRQYF; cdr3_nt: TGTGCCAGCAGCCCAAACGACAGGGGGCGCGGCTCTCGGCAGTACTTC
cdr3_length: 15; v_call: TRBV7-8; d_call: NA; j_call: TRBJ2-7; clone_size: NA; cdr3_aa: CASSLGGSYSYEQYF; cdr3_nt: TGTGCCAGCAGCTTAGGGGGCTCCTACTCCTACGAGCAGTACTTC
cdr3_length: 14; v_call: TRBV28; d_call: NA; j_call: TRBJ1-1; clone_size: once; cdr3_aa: CASSLPTGPTEAFF; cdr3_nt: TGTGCCAGCAGTTTACCCACAGGCCCCACTGAAGCTTTCTTT
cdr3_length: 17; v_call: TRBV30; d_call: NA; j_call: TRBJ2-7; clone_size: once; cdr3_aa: CAWRPLFVANLSYEQYF; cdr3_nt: TGTGCCTGGAGACCCCTCTTTGTAGCGAACCTCTCCTACGAGCAGTACTTC
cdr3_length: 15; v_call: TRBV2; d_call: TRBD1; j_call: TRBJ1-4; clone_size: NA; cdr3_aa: CASSGGQGFNEKLFF; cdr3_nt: TGTGCCAGCAGTGGGGGACAGGGGTTTAATGAAAAACTGTTTTTT
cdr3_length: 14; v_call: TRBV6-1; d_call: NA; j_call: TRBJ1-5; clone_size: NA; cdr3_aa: CASSVTHSNQPQHF; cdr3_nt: TGTGCCAGCAGTGTGACCCATAGCAATCAGCCCCAGCATTTT
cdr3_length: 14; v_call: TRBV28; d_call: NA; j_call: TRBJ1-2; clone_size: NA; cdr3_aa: CASSLRPGIYGYTF; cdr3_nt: TGTGCCAGCAGTTTGCGTCCGGGGATCTATGGCTACACCTTC
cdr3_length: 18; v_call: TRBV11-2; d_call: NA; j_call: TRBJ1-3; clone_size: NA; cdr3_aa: CASSLGRDLPFRGNTIYF; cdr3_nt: TGTGCCAGCAGCTTAGGGAGGGACTTGCCATTTAGAGGAAACACCATATATTTT
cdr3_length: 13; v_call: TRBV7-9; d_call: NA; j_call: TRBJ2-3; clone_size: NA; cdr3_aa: CASSPVGTDTQYF; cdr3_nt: TGTGCCAGCAGCCCTGTGGGCACAGATACGCAGTATTTT
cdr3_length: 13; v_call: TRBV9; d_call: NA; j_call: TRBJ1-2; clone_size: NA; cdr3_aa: CASSVGPRDGYTF; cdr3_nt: TGTGCCAGCAGCGTAGGGCCCAGGGATGGCTACACCTTC
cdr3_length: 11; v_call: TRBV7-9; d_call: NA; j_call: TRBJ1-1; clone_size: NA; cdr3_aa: CASSLEAEAFF; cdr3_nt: TGTGCCAGCAGCTTAGAGGCTGAAGCTTTCTTT
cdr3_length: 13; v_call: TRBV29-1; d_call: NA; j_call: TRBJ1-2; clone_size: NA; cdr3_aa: CSVGQVLNYGYTF; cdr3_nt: TGCAGCGTTGGACAGGTCCTTAACTATGGCTACACCTTC
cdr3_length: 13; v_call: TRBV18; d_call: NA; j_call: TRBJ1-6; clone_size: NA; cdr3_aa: CASSLDYNSPLHF; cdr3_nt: TGTGCCAGCTCGCTCGACTATAATTCACCCCTCCACTTT
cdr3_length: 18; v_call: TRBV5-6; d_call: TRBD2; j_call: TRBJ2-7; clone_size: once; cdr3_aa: CASSLFGLAGGLTYEQYF; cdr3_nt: TGTGCCAGCAGCTTGTTTGGACTAGCGGGAGGCCTAACCTACGAGCAGTACTTC